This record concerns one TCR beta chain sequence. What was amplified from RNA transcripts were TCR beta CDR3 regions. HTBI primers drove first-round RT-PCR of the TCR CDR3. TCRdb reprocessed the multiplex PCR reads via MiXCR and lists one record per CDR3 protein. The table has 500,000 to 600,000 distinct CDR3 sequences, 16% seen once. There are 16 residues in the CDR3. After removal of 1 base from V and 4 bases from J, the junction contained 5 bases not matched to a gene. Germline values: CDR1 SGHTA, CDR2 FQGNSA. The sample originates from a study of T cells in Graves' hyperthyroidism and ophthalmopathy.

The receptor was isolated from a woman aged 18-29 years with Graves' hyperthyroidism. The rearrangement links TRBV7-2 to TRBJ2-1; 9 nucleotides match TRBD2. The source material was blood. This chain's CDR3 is CASSLEGAGGYNEQFF. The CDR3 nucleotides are TGTGCCAGCAGCTTAGAAGGAGCGGGGGGTTACAATGAGCAGTTCTTC. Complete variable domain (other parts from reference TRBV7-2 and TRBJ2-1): GAGVSQSPSNKVTEKGKDVELRCDPISGHTALYWYRQSLGQGLEFLIYFQGNSAPDKSGLPSDRFSAERTGGSVSTLTIQRTQQEDSAVYLCASSLEGAGGYNEQFFGPGTRLTVL.